One and the same sample provided the 19 T cell receptor beta chains below, sequenced in a study of PD-1 blockade in mismatch repair-deficient tumors. Measured with immunoSEQ multiplex PCR; TCRdb has only the in-frame clones, and not every one. The sample carries 30,000 to 35,000 clones, 65% to 85% recorded once. The sequences come from PBMCs, collected less than 7 weeks after starting pembrolizumab. These receptors all come from an adult with mismatch repair-deficient cancer.

The chain combines TRBV30 with TRBJ2-7, with 9 bases matching TRBD1. Germline-derived CDR1 and CDR2 are GTSNPN and SVGIG (reference sequence). The V gene end was trimmed by 0 bases and the J gene end by 4 bases; junction bases not matched to a gene: 4. The CDR3 sequence is 14 residues long. CDR3 in amino acids: CAWSVDRGWYEQYF. The CDR3 DNA reads TGTGCCTGGAGTGTCGACAGGGGGTGGTACGAGCAGTACTTC.

This sequence joins TRBV27 and TRBJ1-5; a weak D match, TRBD1 (6 bases). Germline V gives CDR1 MNHEY, CDR2 SMNVEV (reference sequence). The CDR3 totals 13 residues. Trimming took off 6 bases at V and 0 bases at J, with 6 bases between the two ends. Here the CDR3 DNA reads TGTGCCAGCAGACAGGGTAGCAATCAGCCCCAGCATTTT. Its protein product is CASRQGSNQPQHF.

V usage is TRBV28 and J usage is TRBJ2-1; TRBD2 aligns across 9 bases. The CDR3 length is 15 residues. The V and J ends lost 6 bases and 2 bases, in that order; junction bases with no gene match: 5. Germline assignment: CDR1 MDHEN and CDR2 SYDVKM. The CDR3 is CASSPAGGPYNEQFF. The CDR3 DNA reads TGTGCCAGCAGCCCAGCGGGAGGACCCTACAATGAGCAGTTCTTC.

This sequence joins TRBV5-4 and TRBJ2-2; TRBD2 matches at 10 bases. J gave up 7 bases and V 5 bases, and 14 bases lay outside the gene matches. This CDR3 has 17 residues. The V gene's germline CDR1 is SGHNT and CDR2 YYREEE (reference sequence). The CDR3 here is CASRAGLAGELGGELFF. The CDR3 DNA is TGTGCCAGCAGAGCCGGGCTAGCGGGAGAGTTGGGCGGGGAGCTGTTTTTT.

CDR3 loop: CASSSSGRADTQYF. As DNA, the CDR3 is TGCGCCAGCAGCTCTAGCGGGAGGGCGGATACGCAGTATTTT. The V and J genes are TRBV10-2 and TRBJ2-3; 12 nucleotides match TRBD2. CDR1 WSHSY and CDR2 SAAADI come from the germline V gene. V shed 6 bases and J 6 bases; nucleotides not matched to a gene: 4. This CDR3 is 14 amino acids long.

The chain is built from TRBV15 and TRBJ1-1; D possibly corresponds to TRBD1 (6 bases). V was trimmed by 8 bases and J by 6 bases, leaving 10 bases between them. This CDR3 spans 11 amino acids. CDR1 and CDR2 from the germline V gene are LNHNV and YYDKDF (reference sequence). The CDR3 here is CATPKGAEAFF. CDR3 sequence (DNA): TGTGCCACCCCTAAGGGGGCTGAAGCTTTCTTT.

V is TRBV7-2 and J is TRBJ2-7; 10 nucleotides align to TRBD1. Unmatched junction bases numbered 7, after V lost 7 bases and J lost 4 bases. CDR1 is SGHTA and CDR2 is FQGNSA in the germline V gene. This CDR3 region has 14 residues. The CDR3 region has the DNA TGTGCCAGCAACCCGACAGGGGGCCCATACGAGCAGTACTTC. Translating gives CASNPTGGPYEQYF.

The CDR3 region is CAWSAVRGPYEQYF. The CDR3 DNA follows: TGTGCCTGGAGTGCGGTCAGGGGGCCCTACGAGCAGTACTTC. The chain links TRBV30 to TRBJ2-7; 8 bases align to TRBD1. V was pared by 1 base and J by 2 bases, with 4 bases of the junction left unmatched. Germline V gives CDR1 GTSNPN, CDR2 SVGIG (reference sequence). This CDR3 contains 14 residues.

The V and J genes are TRBV11-3 and TRBJ2-1; 8 nucleotides align to TRBD1. The junction had 6 bases not matched to a gene; V was cut back by 5 bases and J by 3 bases. The CDR3 loop spans 15 amino acids. Looked up from germline, CDR1 is SGHNT and CDR2 is YENEEA. The CDR3 nucleotides are TGTGCCAGCAGCAACGGACAGGGAGGCTACAATGAGCAGTTCTTC. This encodes CASSNGQGGYNEQFF.

V gene TRBV6-5 combines with J gene TRBJ1-2; D possibly corresponds to TRBD1 (6 bases). The CDR3 has 15 amino acids. Germline V gives CDR1 MNHEY, CDR2 SVGAGI. Trimming cost V 6 bases and J 5 bases, with 19 bases left between them. CDR3 sequence reads: CASSPGGGRRYGYTF. The DNA of the CDR3 is TGTGCCAGCAGCCCCGGGGGGGGGCGACGATATGGCTACACCTTC.

The chain links TRBV10-2 to TRBJ1-1; D remains ambiguous. Germline V CDR1 and CDR2: WSHSY, SAAADI. The CDR3 totals 10 residues. The V gene lost 9 bases and the J gene lost 10 bases, with 12 bases spanning the gap. The CDR3 protein is CARAPRGAFF. The CDR3 coding sequence is TGCGCCAGAGCGCCCCGGGGAGCTTTCTTT.

This chain uses TRBV18 with TRBJ1-4; D might be TRBD1 (6 bases). Trimming took off 8 bases at V and 8 bases at J, with 15 bases between the two ends. CDR1 and CDR2 from the germline V gene are KGHSH and LQKENI. The CDR3 consists of 13 residues. The CDR3 coding sequence is TGTGCCAGCGGTACAGGGTGGGGAGAAAAACTGTTTTTT. This sequence encodes CASGTGWGEKLFF. The variable domain in full, with the rest retrieved from reference TRBV18 and TRBJ1-4, is NAGVMQNPRHLVRRRGQEARLRCSPMKGHSHVYWYRQLPEEGLKFMVYLQKENIIDESGMPKERFSAEFPKEGPSILRIQQVVRGDSAAYFCASGTGWGEKLFFGSGTQLSVL.

The rearrangement links TRBV28 to TRBJ2-7; 7 nucleotides match TRBD1. There are 14 residues in the CDR3. Germline-derived CDR1 and CDR2 are MDHEN and SYDVKM. The V segment lost 6 bases and the J segment 0 bases; nucleotides outside the gene matches: 5. The CDR3 sequence is CASRRQGISYEQYF. The CDR3 DNA reads as TGTGCCAGCAGGCGACAGGGAATCTCCTACGAGCAGTACTTC.

V is TRBV7-6 and J is TRBJ2-1; 7 nucleotides agree with TRBD1. CDR3 length: 15 residues. With 5 bases clipped from V and 6 bases from J, the junction kept 10 bases outside the gene matches. CDR1 SGHVS and CDR2 FNYEAQ come from the germline V gene. The CDR3 loop reads CASSPTQSGGNEQFF. The CDR3 region has the DNA TGTGCCAGCAGCCCTACTCAGTCAGGGGGCAATGAGCAGTTCTTC.

The V gene is TRBV6-4, the J gene TRBJ2-3; D perhaps matches TRBD2 (5 bases). This CDR3 has 16 amino acids. Germline V gene sequence: CDR1 MRHNA, CDR2 SNTAGT. V gave up 3 bases and J gave up 2 bases, with 15 bases separating them. CDR3 in DNA: TGTGCCAGCAGTGAAAGAGCGACGAGGGCCACAGATACGCAGTATTTT. Its translation is CASSERATRATDTQYF.

With regard to this clone: One junction end does not reproduce the germline sequence, and a read error may be involved. The chain joins TRBV9 to TRBJ2-2; D remains unclear. Per the germline V gene, CDR1 is SGDLS and CDR2 is YYNGEE. The CDR3 extends over 15 amino acids. CDR3 DNA: TGTGCCAGCAGCGTTTCCGGTCCGAAGACCGGGGAGCTGTTTTTT. It is translated as CASSVSGPKTGELFF.

The J gene is TRBJ2-3, the V gene TRBV19, with TRBD2 identical over 11 bases. This CDR3 contains 19 residues. With V trimmed by 0 bases and J by 0 bases, 8 bases remained unmatched. Per germline, CDR1 LNHDA and CDR2 SQIVND (reference sequence). CDR3 sequence (DNA): TGTGCCAGTAGTATAGACGCGAGTAGCGGGGGGGGTAGCACAGATACGCAGTATTTT. Amino acid sequence: CASSIDASSGGGSTDTQYF.

The genes are TRBV19 and TRBJ1-2; possible D gene TRBD1, 6 bases. The CDR3 covers 15 residues. Trimming left V 4 bases short and J 0 bases short, with 12 bases between. From germline, CDR1 is LNHDA and CDR2 SQIVND (reference sequence). The CDR3 region has the DNA TGTGCCAGTAGTAGAGGGGGTCCAGCTAACTATGGCTACACCTTC. Translated, it gives CASSRGGPANYGYTF.

V gene TRBV9 combines with J gene TRBJ2-3; D is undetermined. Germline V gene lookup returns CDR1 SGDLS and CDR2 YYNGEE. Trimming removed 3 bases at V and 5 bases at J, with 7 bases between. The CDR3 totals 12 residues. CDR3 loop: CASSAVQDTQYF. The CDR3 nucleotides read TGTGCCAGCAGCGCCGTACAAGATACGCAGTATTTT.